This TCR beta chain came from a study of T cell responses to AZD1222 COVID-19 vaccine. Study-wide findings and caveats: The donors showed a predominance of white British ancestry and of females, with possible underestimation of clonal diversity. Repertoire sampling occurred only after the peak T cell response.

Data came from immunoSEQ multiplex PCR; TCRdb stores just in-frame clones and leaves some out. The data contain roughly 150,000 clones, approximately 92% of them singletons. The CDR3 has 13 amino acids. Trimming removed 5 bases from V and 4 bases from J, with 9 bases in between. For this clone: The antigen is not known.

The material sequenced was peripheral blood, taken on day 0 of AZD1222 vaccination. The TCR sequence derives from an adult in good health. This sequence joins TRBV12-3 or TRBV12-4 and TRBJ1-5; D remains ambiguous. This CDR3 is CASSRQWNQPQHF. The CDR3 nucleotides are TGTGCCAGCAGTCGGCAGTGGAATCAGCCCCAGCATTTT.